Here is one T cell receptor (beta chain) with its context. Antigen unknown. The CDR3 length is 13 residues. Deletions cut 1 base from V and 6 bases from J, with 10 bases between. From germline, CDR1 is DFQATT and CDR2 SNEGSKA (reference sequence). TCR beta sequencing was performed on blood CD8+ and CD4+ T cells. This record belongs to a study of CD8 T cells in Susac syndrome. An amount of RNA that ranged from roughly 0.5 to 1 ug was reverse transcribed with random hexamers. TCRdb passed the immunoSEQ multiplex PCR reads through MiXCR, listing each CDR3 protein once. Of around 230,000 distinct CDR3 sequences in the sample, about 96% are singletons; the top ten hold less than 0.11%. Whole-study findings and limits: Clonal expansion did not appear in Susac syndrome CD4+ T cell repertoires.

The TCR sequence derives from a human donor with Susac syndrome. Material for sequencing was CD4+ T cells from PBMCs. This chain joins TRBV20-1 and TRBJ1-5, with a weak D call TRBD1 (5 bases). Written as DNA, the CDR3 is TGCAGTGCTAGAGGTGCAGGGTCTCAGCCCCAGCATTTT. This gives the protein CSARGAGSQPQHF.